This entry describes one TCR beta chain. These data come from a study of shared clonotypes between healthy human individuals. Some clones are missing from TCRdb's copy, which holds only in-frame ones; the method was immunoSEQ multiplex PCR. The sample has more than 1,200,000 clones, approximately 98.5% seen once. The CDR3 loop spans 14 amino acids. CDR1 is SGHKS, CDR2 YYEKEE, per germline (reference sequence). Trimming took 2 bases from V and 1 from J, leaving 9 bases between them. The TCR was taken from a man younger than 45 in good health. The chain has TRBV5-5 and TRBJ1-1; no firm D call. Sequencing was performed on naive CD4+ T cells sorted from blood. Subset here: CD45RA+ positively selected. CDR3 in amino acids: CASSLSQRNTEAFF. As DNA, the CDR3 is TGTGCCAGCAGCTTATCCCAGAGGAACACTGAAGCTTTCTTT.